The rows below give T cell receptor beta chains drawn from one sample of a study of T cell responses to AZD1222 COVID-19 vaccine. Here immunoSEQ multiplex PCR was the method, and the copy in TCRdb shows in-frame clones only, minus some. The data show 130,000 to 150,000 clones, 82% seen once. The sample was peripheral blood, taken on day 0 of MenACWY control vaccination. Source of these receptors: an adult in good health. Both conserved end residues are trimmed from each CDR3. Each record gives: CDR3 protein, J gene, V gene, clone size. Clone sizes are given selectively: once, few, many, or a class where the clone is expanded.

CDR3 protein: ASSVGQGGYEQY
J gene: TRBJ2-7
V gene: TRBV9
clone size: NA

CDR3 protein: ASSLDGTAPYQYEQY
J gene: TRBJ2-7
V gene: TRBV5-1
clone size: NA

CDR3 protein: ASSQGTGGELF
J gene: TRBJ2-2
V gene: TRBV3-1/TRBV3-2
clone size: NA

CDR3 protein: ASSPQGYNSPLH
J gene: TRBJ1-6
V gene: TRBV3-1/TRBV3-2
clone size: NA

CDR3 protein: ASSLQGARTDTQY
J gene: TRBJ2-3
V gene: TRBV27
clone size: NA

CDR3 protein: ASSRGVNTEAF
J gene: TRBJ1-1
V gene: TRBV3-1/TRBV3-2
clone size: NA

CDR3 protein: ASSLEGGSSYNEQF
J gene: TRBJ2-1
V gene: TRBV5-1
clone size: NA

CDR3 protein: ASSPGQRETQY
J gene: TRBJ2-5
V gene: TRBV18
clone size: NA

CDR3 protein: ASSMGGPGELF
J gene: TRBJ2-2
V gene: TRBV19
clone size: NA

CDR3 protein: ASSLDPVSYNEQF
J gene: TRBJ2-1
V gene: TRBV7-3
clone size: NA

CDR3 protein: ASSLEPLGAAF
J gene: TRBJ1-1
V gene: TRBV5-1
clone size: NA

CDR3 protein: ASSLNGSPLGGEQF
J gene: TRBJ2-1
V gene: TRBV5-1
clone size: NA

CDR3 protein: ASSQPPGPRVWDTQY
J gene: TRBJ2-3
V gene: TRBV3-1/TRBV3-2
clone size: NA

CDR3 protein: ASRVSGANVLT
J gene: TRBJ2-6
V gene: TRBV6-5
clone size: NA

CDR3 protein: ASSLLQGRSGNTIY
J gene: TRBJ1-3
V gene: TRBV6-8
clone size: NA

CDR3 protein: ASSPRVGVMNTEAF
J gene: TRBJ1-1
V gene: TRBV7-9
clone size: NA

CDR3 protein: ASSLGTGNYGYT
J gene: TRBJ1-2
V gene: TRBV28
clone size: few

CDR3 protein: ASSLNYGYT
J gene: TRBJ1-2
V gene: TRBV7-9
clone size: NA

CDR3 protein: ASSSPGERIDTQY
J gene: TRBJ2-3
V gene: TRBV7-3
clone size: NA

CDR3 protein: ASSIGPTGESYEQY
J gene: TRBJ2-7
V gene: TRBV19
clone size: NA

CDR3 protein: ASSLSRRYPPDTQY
J gene: TRBJ2-3
V gene: TRBV7-3
clone size: NA

CDR3 protein: AISDFGGPALRYTEAF
J gene: TRBJ1-1
V gene: TRBV10-3
clone size: NA

CDR3 protein: VATGVRTDTQY
J gene: TRBJ2-3
V gene: TRBV7-8
clone size: NA

CDR3 protein: ATSDLGRGDTQY
J gene: TRBJ2-3
V gene: TRBV24-1
clone size: NA

CDR3 protein: ASSNPGSRGAPLH
J gene: TRBJ1-6
V gene: TRBV6-6
clone size: NA

CDR3 protein: ASSLSLVSETQY
J gene: TRBJ2-5
V gene: TRBV28
clone size: NA

CDR3 protein: ASSPRSPDILNEQF
J gene: TRBJ2-1
V gene: TRBV18
clone size: once

CDR3 protein: ASSQETAGVNTEAF
J gene: TRBJ1-1
V gene: TRBV4-2
clone size: NA

CDR3 protein: ASKFGRQPQH
J gene: TRBJ1-5
V gene: TRBV28
clone size: NA

CDR3 protein: AWQRTGRMETQY
J gene: TRBJ2-5
V gene: TRBV30
clone size: NA

CDR3 protein: ASSLDGVGGQTSTTDTQY
J gene: TRBJ2-3
V gene: TRBV5-1
clone size: NA

CDR3 protein: ASSTARGYNEQF
J gene: TRBJ2-1
V gene: TRBV19
clone size: NA

CDR3 protein: ASSPTRSYEQY
J gene: TRBJ2-7
V gene: TRBV18
clone size: NA

CDR3 protein: ATHIQMDRRRNTDTQY
J gene: TRBJ2-3
V gene: TRBV11-2
clone size: NA

CDR3 protein: ASSTQQGYYGYT
J gene: TRBJ1-2
V gene: TRBV19
clone size: NA

CDR3 protein: SVDRQGVDYGYT
J gene: TRBJ1-2
V gene: TRBV29-1
clone size: NA

CDR3 protein: ASSEMGYSGNTIY
J gene: TRBJ1-3
V gene: TRBV6-1
clone size: NA

CDR3 protein: AWSAQGGSNEQF
J gene: TRBJ2-1
V gene: TRBV30
clone size: NA

CDR3 protein: ASSQPSGGTDTQY
J gene: TRBJ2-3
V gene: TRBV4-1
clone size: NA

CDR3 protein: ASSFGDNYEQY
J gene: TRBJ2-7
V gene: TRBV11-3
clone size: NA

CDR3 protein: ASSVSSSYEQY
J gene: TRBJ2-7
V gene: TRBV12-3/TRBV12-4
clone size: few

CDR3 protein: ASSQGSGANVLT
J gene: TRBJ2-6
V gene: TRBV10-1
clone size: NA

CDR3 protein: ASSVATRVTGRGYEQY
J gene: TRBJ2-7
V gene: TRBV9
clone size: NA

CDR3 protein: ASSITGLPEAF
J gene: TRBJ1-1
V gene: TRBV19
clone size: NA

CDR3 protein: ASSPSPRYSYNSPLH
J gene: TRBJ1-6
V gene: TRBV18
clone size: NA

CDR3 protein: ASSLKGNTEAF
J gene: TRBJ1-1
V gene: TRBV13
clone size: once

CDR3 protein: ASSPRQGSTDTQY
J gene: TRBJ2-3
V gene: TRBV9
clone size: NA

CDR3 protein: ASSISGTLADTQY
J gene: TRBJ2-3
V gene: TRBV9
clone size: NA

CDR3 protein: ASSQLGQGDSPLH
J gene: TRBJ1-6
V gene: TRBV3-1/TRBV3-2
clone size: NA

CDR3 protein: AWSRGGSGNQPQH
J gene: TRBJ1-5
V gene: TRBV30
clone size: NA